The next 6 T cell receptor beta chains were all read from a single sample in a study of kidney transplant recipient with SARS-CoV-2 infection. TCRdb passed the reads through MiXCR, listing each CDR3 protein once. The table shows under 250,000 distinct CDR3 sequences, with about 28% occurring only once. The sequencing used a blood sample, collected at baseline and on roughly day 120 from a kidney transplant recipient. These receptors were taken from a male patient aged 25-45 years who had COVID-19 and was a kidney transplant recipient. Part of the T cell pool may stem from the graft donor.

The table lists this clonotype with many counts. The chain uses TRBV2 and TRBJ1-3; D ambiguous. This CDR3 region has 14 residues. The germline V and J ends were trimmed by 11 bases and 2 bases, with 16 bases remaining between them. Germline assignment: CDR1 SNHLY and CDR2 FYNNEI. The CDR3 protein is CAGSGLETGNTIYF. The CDR3, as DNA: TGTGCCGGATCAGGACTCGAGACTGGAAACACCATATATTTT. Complete variable domain (other parts from reference TRBV2 and TRBJ1-3): EPEVTQTPSHQVTQMGQEVILRCVPISNHLYFYWYRQILGQKVEFLVSFYNNEISEKSEIFDDQFSVERPDGSNFTLKIRSTKLEDSAMYFCAGSGLETGNTIYFGEGSWLTVV.

This clonotype was found many times. V usage is TRBV9 and J usage is TRBJ2-7, with 8 bases matching TRBD1. In germline, CDR1 is SGDLS, CDR2 YYNGEE. This CDR3 contains 15 residues. The junction had 9 bases not matched to a gene; V was cut back by 5 bases and J by 2 bases. CDR3 DNA: TGTGCCAGCAGTCGCCAGACAGGGGCGGCCTACGAGCAGTACTTC. It specifies CASSRQTGAAYEQYF.

On this clonotype itself: A much bigger clone sits one base away, suggesting this may be a read error. The V gene is TRBV6-2 or TRBV6-3, the J gene TRBJ2-1; D is unclear. The germline V gene encodes CDR1 MNHEY and CDR2 SVGEGT. This CDR3 is 15 amino acids long. The CDR3 DNA reads as TGTGCCAGCAGTCTATCGGGTTCGAGGAAAAATGGCCACACCTTC. Protein sequence: CASSLSGSRKNGHTF.

There are many counts of this clonotype. The chain combines TRBV6-5 with TRBJ1-4; D is unresolved. The CDR3 totals 15 residues. V lost 0 bases and J 4 bases, leaving 9 bases between the germline ends. CDR1 is MNHEY, CDR2 SVGAGI, per germline. In nucleotides, the CDR3 is TGTGCCAGCAGTTACTCGAGGGAGTTTAATGAAAAACTGTTTTTT. Protein product: CASSYSREFNEKLFF.

This clonotype was picked up many times. CDR3 coding DNA: TGTGCCAGCAGCACCGGCCAGAGAGAAGAGACCCAGTACTTC. Translating gives CASSTGQREETQYF. The chain couples TRBV7-8 to TRBJ2-5, with D uncertain. Trimming cost V 5 bases and J 3 bases, with 13 bases left between them. Germline CDR1 SGHVS, CDR2 FQNEAQ. CDR3 length: 14 residues.

In its sample, this clonotype was seen many times. This chain's CDR3 is CASSGDRIGNEQYF. The CDR3 DNA reads as TGTGCCAGCAGCGGGGACAGGATAGGAAACGAGCAGTACTTC. The chain is built from TRBV5-6 and TRBJ2-7; 8 nucleotides match TRBD1. Germline CDR1 SGHDT, CDR2 YYEEEE. J was trimmed by 5 bases and V by 4 bases; bases with no gene match: 8. The CDR3 has 14 residues.